This T cell receptor beta chain stems from a study of cytomegalovirus exposure and HLA in healthy donors (TCRdb year 2017). Regarding the study in general: According to an earlier analysis of a few hundred of the donors, about 179 million T cells yielded over 100 million unique TCR beta sequences and about 300 Gb of sequence data. Approximately 300 gigabases of sequencing data and roughly 80 million unique TCR sequences made up an early release that covered several hundred HLA-typed donors. The genetic ancestry cluster associated with self-reported Caucasian donors included 80% to 90% of the roughly 400 genotyped donors. The study was designed to test whether signatures of past pathogen exposure could be identified by cataloging public T cell receptors. The T cell repertoires of around 730 subjects were profiled by immunosequencing and related to cytomegalovirus serostatus. Besides the first cohort of some 670 subjects, a separate validation cohort made up of 95 to 150 different subjects was used. The study combined high-throughput TCR immunosequencing, statistical association of individual TCRs with disease status, and machine learning to predict cytomegalovirus infection status. A later analysis re-analyzed previously published TCR beta repertoires from about 730 donors and added high-resolution HLA genotyping to study TCR occurrence patterns. In the later analysis, no new phenotypic data were used to find candidate immune exposures; instead, reliance was placed on TCR beta sequences and their occurrence across donors. To decide whether each TCR beta V gene segment behaved as functional or pseudogenic, an earlier analysis of some 600 of the donors relied on high-throughput TCR beta sequencing. Donor age, sex, ethnicity and CMV serostatus were collected together with the repertoire data. In a later genetic analysis, genome-wide SNP genotypes for about three fifths of the roughly 670 donors were used, and that subset was treated as a discovery cohort. Every discovery cohort repertoire had been produced on one sequencing platform. Both class I and class II loci were covered by HLA typing, at four-digit resolution. Typing coverage varied by locus: 629-630 donors for A, B, C, DRB1 and DQB1; roughly 560 for DQA1; about 590 for DPA1; under 490 for DPB1. Because of strong linkage in the cohort, 5 or 6 DR-DQ haplotypes were treated as single units for association and clustering. On average, around 200,000 unique TCR beta nucleotide sequences were sequenced per donor among 350 to 400 genotyped donors of the cohort, with approximately 18% of those sequences being non-productive.

This clone was recorded only once. This receptor's antigen is unknown. No base-level quality is on record; no much larger clone is a single base apart. The germline ends are 20 bases apart after V is trimmed by 7 bases and J by 5 bases. Taken from the germline V gene (reference sequence), the CDR1 and CDR2 loops are LNHNV and YYDKDF. The CDR3 covers 15 residues, taking in both the cysteine and the phenylalanine. The retained sequence is limited to the CDR3, 45 bases, with the frame set at the first base. The library was generated by the immunoSEQ multiplex PCR assay. For the multiplex PCR, a mixture combining 60 forward primers for TCR Vbeta segments and 13 reverse primers for TCR Jbeta segments was used. The CDR3 region of rearranged TCR beta genes was amplified from genomic DNA with a multiplex PCR assay. Amplified TCR beta libraries were sequenced as 87-base-pair reads on the Illumina HiSeq System. In the paper's pipeline: A later analysis tallied around 87 million unique TCR beta chains across the approximately 670 repertoires, and approximately 11 million of those chains were shared by two or more donors. To remove PCR and sequencing errors, raw reads were error-corrected and collapsed into unique sequences using a nearest-neighbor algorithm that merged closely related sequences. CDR3 sequences were aligned to IMGT reference sequences to assign V, D and J gene segments. For a sequence to be retained, a match of at least six nucleotides to both a V gene segment and a J gene segment was required. A rearrangement counted as productive if the CDR3 had no stop codons and remained in frame with V and J, and every other rearrangement counted as non-productive. Following IMGT convention, CDR3 was defined as the stretch from the second conserved V-encoded cysteine to the conserved J-encoded phenylalanine. The earlier analysis of 450 to 750 of the donors excluded any sequence lacking an unambiguous match to a single V gene segment. In an earlier analysis of approximately 550 of the donors, V segments were called functional above 56.7% productive rearrangements and were called segregating when the between-donor standard deviation exceeded 5%. A statistical classification framework was built for diagnosing cytomegalovirus status from the catalog of TCR beta chain sequences. In a later analysis, TCR nucleotide sequences were compared against IMGT/GENE-DB human TR gene sequences so that V and J genes could be assigned. Using the TCRdist pipeline, a later analysis assigned CDR3 sequences along with most-parsimonious VDJ recombination scenarios. In a later analysis, each TCR beta chain was defined by its CDR3 amino acid sequence together with its V-gene family, and reads without a unique V-gene family were excluded. To address suspected cross-contamination and a sequencing artifact, a later analysis removed roughly 580 highly shared, low-generation-probability nucleotide sequences. In a later analysis, a clonal expansion index for each public chain was calculated from normalized within-repertoire ranks of inferred template counts. A later analysis computed generation probabilities with a VDJ recombination model fitted to out-of-frame rearrangements, and checked the results against IGoR. In a later analysis, hypergeometric tests were used to score TCR-TCR, TCR-HLA and TCR-CMV co-occurrence, with a repertoire-size bias correction applied to TCR pairs. A later analysis estimated false discovery rates by permuting HLA or CMV assignments 20 times. In a later analysis, co-occurring TCRs were grouped using DBSCAN, with TCRdist sequence similarity added in when clustering inside HLA-allele-positive subsets. Repertoires with fewer than 30,000 or more than 120,000 public chains, plus five repertoires with anomalous nucleotide sharing, were excluded from co-occurrence clustering. Here the immuneACCESS table is served through TCRdb, limited to in-frame sequences with V and J called. Missing clones are a known gap in these copies; in checked studies unresolved V genes cover under half, and the rest lacks a known reason. The DNA gave D and trimming, while V, J and clone size come from that table. The sample records about 120,000 clones, 75% to 90% of which are singletons. The ten largest clones add up to around 19% of the sample.

Findings and caveats that apply to the study as a whole: A total of 150 to 200 TCR beta chains were listed by the study as associated with cytomegalovirus. Because some donors lacked HLA typing at each locus, the association tests relied only on the typed subset. In a later analysis, most CMV-associated TCR beta chains were found to appear HLA-restricted, with HLA associations seemingly driven largely by CMV exposure. According to a later analysis, TCR association rates differed among HLA loci, with DRB1 alleles showing the most associated TCRs and HLA-C alleles showing the fewest. Specific HLA alleles were associated with 15,000 to 20,000 TCR beta sequences at a false discovery rate of 0.05 in a later analysis. In a later genetic analysis, a missense DCLRE1C variant was associated with V-gene and J-gene trimming of TCR beta chains, and the association was replicated in an independent cohort. In this cohort, only TCR beta chains were sequenced, and detectable features were limited by the absence of alpha or paired-chain data. Linkage disequilibrium might explain the correlated functional status among segregating V segments, but an unknown experimental factor could not be excluded. The earlier analysis of 587 of the donors excluded roughly 16 rarely observed V segments, including chromosome 9 orphons, because counts were too low. The classifier was reported to diagnose cytomegalovirus status with high specificity and sensitivity in both the original cohort and the validation cohort. A cluster of highly shared sequence variants was judged likely to represent a technical artifact of the sequencing pipeline. According to a later genetic analysis, donors in an Asian-associated ancestry cluster had fewer N-insertions in productive TCRs than the approximately 610-donor mean. It was suggested by the authors that the approach could potentially be generalized to other disease states and immunological phenotypes. According to a later analysis, parvovirus B19, influenza, CMV and Epstein-Barr virus appeared linked to several top co-occurrence clusters. Strong co-occurrence of HLA alleles, especially DR and DQ, made assigning TCR associations to individual alleles difficult. A further reported finding was that TCR beta sequences accurately predicted the HLA-A and HLA-B alleles for most subjects in the first cohort. In an earlier analysis of fewer than 750 of the donors, most TCR beta V segments were observed in productive rearrangements about 90% or about 30% of the time, broadly matching IMGT annotations. Most TCR sequences were seen in very few donors, while some public TCRs were found in many individuals. For the cohort, immune exposure information was limited to CMV serostatus. The presence/absence analyses assumed that sequencing depth was roughly uniform across donors, and that assumption may not be true. Because the 87-base-pair reads could not distinguish some IMGT-functional V segments, including TRBV6-2 and TRBV6-3, those segments were excluded. A few of the identified cytomegalovirus-associated TCR beta chains were confirmed in vitro to be specific for cytomegalovirus antigens. In a later analysis, HLA-associated TCR beta chains were found to be more clonally expanded and to have lower generation probabilities than equally common non-associated chains.

The cohort consisted of some 730 healthy bone marrow donors. At the time of sampling, every cohort member was nominally healthy, though immune exposures that went unrecorded were likely present. The donor tested CMV seropositive, placing the donor among the 289 seropositive members of the cohort. Every donor gave a peripheral blood sample, and the peripheral blood mononuclear cells from that sample were used for TCR beta sequencing. Genomic DNA was extracted from the blood cell samples with the Qiagen DNeasy Blood Extraction Kit. The sequenced sample consisted of PBMCs. The clonotype was recovered from a young man in good health and CMV-seropositive. This receptor chain uses TRBV15 and TRBJ2-5; TRBD2 could be the D gene, as 7 bases match. The CDR3 region has the sequence CATTHGGPVVETQYF. The nucleotide sequence reads TGTGCCACCACCCACGGGGGGCCGGTCGTGGAGACCCAGTACTTC. The CDR3 plus the reference TRBV15 and TRBJ2-5 genes for the other parts give the full variable domain: DAMVIQNPRYQVTQFGKPVTLSCSQTLNHNVMYWYQQKSSQAPKLLFHYYDKDFNNEADTPDNFQSRRPNTSFCFLDIRSPGLGDTAMYLCATTHGGPVVETQYFGPGTRLLVL.